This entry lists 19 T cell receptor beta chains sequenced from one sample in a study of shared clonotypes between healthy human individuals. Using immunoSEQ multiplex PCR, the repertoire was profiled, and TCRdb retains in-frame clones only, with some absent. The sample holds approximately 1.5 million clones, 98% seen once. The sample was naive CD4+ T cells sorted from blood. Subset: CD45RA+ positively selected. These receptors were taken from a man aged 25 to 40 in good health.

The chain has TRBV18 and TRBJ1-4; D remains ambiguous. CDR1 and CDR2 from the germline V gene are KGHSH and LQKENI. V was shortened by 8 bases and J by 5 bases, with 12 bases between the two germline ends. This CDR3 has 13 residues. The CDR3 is CASTTALNEKLFF. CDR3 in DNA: TGTGCCAGCACTACAGCTCTAAATGAAAAACTGTTTTTT.

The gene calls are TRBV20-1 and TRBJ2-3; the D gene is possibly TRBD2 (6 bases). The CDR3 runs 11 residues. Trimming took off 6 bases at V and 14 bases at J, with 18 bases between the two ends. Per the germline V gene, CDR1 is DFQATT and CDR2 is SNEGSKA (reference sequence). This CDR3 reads CSAGGMAVSYF. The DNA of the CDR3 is TGCAGTGCGGGCGGGATGGCCGTATCGTATTTT.

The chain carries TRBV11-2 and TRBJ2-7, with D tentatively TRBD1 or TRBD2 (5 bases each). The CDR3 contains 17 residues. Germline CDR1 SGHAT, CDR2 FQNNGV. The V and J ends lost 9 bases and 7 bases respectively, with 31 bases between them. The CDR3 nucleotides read TGTGCCAGTAAAAGACTCGGGTTGGGGGACCGCTCCCTGGAGCAGTACTTC. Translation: CASKRLGLGDRSLEQYF. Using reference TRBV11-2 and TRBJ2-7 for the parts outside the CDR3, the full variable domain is EAGVAQSPRYKIIEKRQSVAFWCNPISGHATLYWYQQILGQGPKLLIQFQNNGVVDDSQLPKDRFSAERLKGVDSTLKIQPAKLEDSAVYLCASKRLGLGDRSLEQYFGPGTRLTVT.

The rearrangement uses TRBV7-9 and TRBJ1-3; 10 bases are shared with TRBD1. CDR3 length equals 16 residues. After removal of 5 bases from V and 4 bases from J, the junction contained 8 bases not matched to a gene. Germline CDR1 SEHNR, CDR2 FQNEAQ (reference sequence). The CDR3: CASSQTGGVSGNTIYF. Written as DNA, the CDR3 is TGTGCCAGCAGCCAGACAGGGGGCGTCTCAGGAAACACCATATATTTT.

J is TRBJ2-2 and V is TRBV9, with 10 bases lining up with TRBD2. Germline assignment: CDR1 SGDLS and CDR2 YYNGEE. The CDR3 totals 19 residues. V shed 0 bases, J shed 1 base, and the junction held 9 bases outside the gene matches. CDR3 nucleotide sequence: TGTGCCAGCAGCGTAGAGCTGGTGCTAGCGGGAGTGAACACCGGGGAGCTGTTTTTT. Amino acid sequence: CASSVELVLAGVNTGELFF.

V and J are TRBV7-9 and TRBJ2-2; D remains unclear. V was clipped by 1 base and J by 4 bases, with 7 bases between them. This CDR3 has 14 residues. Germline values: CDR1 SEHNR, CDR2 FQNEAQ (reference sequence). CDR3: CASSLERSTGELFF. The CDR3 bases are TGTGCCAGCAGCTTAGAACGGTCCACCGGGGAGCTGTTTTTT.

In nucleotides, the CDR3 is TGCAGCGTTGATAAGTACTTGGAGGTTAGGACTGAAGCTTTCTTT. This sequence encodes CSVDKYLEVRTEAFF. This sequence joins TRBV29-1 and TRBJ1-1; D is unclear. V was shortened by 3 bases and J by 5 bases, with 19 bases between the two germline ends. CDR3 length: 15 residues. CDR1 SQVTM and CDR2 ANQGSEA come from the germline V gene.

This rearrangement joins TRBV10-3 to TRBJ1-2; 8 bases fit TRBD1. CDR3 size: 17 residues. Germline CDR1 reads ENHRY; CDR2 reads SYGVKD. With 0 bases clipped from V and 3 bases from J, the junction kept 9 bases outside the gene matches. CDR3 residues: CAISESGTGDSYYGYTF. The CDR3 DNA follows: TGTGCCATCAGTGAGTCAGGGACAGGCGACTCCTACTATGGCTACACCTTC.

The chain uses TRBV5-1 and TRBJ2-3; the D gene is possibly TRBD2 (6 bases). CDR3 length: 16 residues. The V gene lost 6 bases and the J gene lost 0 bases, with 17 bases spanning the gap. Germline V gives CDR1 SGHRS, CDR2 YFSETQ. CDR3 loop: CASTPRIAASTDTQYF. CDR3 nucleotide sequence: TGCGCCAGCACCCCCCGTATAGCGGCTAGCACAGATACGCAGTATTTT.

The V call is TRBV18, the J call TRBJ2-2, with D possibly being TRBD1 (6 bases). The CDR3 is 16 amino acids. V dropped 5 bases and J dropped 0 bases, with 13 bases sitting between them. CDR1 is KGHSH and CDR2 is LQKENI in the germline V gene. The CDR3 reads CASSTDSPTNTGELFF. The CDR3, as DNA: TGTGCCAGCTCAACGGACAGTCCGACGAACACCGGGGAGCTGTTTTTT.

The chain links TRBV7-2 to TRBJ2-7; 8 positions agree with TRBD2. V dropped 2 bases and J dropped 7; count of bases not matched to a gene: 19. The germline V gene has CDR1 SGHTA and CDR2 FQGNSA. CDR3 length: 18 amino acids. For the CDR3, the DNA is TGTGCCAGCAGCTTATATGGTAGCGGGGCCTCCCTACAGAAAGAGCAGTACTTC. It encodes CASSLYGSGASLQKEQYF.

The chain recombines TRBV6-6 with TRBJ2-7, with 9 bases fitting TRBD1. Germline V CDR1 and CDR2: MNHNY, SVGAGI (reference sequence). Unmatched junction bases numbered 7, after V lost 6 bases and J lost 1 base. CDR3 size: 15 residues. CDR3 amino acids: CASRFDRGRSYEQYF. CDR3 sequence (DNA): TGTGCCAGCAGATTTGACAGGGGGAGATCCTACGAGCAGTACTTC.

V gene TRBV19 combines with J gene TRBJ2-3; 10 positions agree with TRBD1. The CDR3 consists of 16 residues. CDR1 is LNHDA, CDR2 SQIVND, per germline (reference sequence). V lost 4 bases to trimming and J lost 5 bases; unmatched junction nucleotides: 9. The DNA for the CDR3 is TGTGCCAGTAGTACCCAGAGACAGGGGGCGGGAGATACGCAGTATTTT. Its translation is CASSTQRQGAGDTQYF.

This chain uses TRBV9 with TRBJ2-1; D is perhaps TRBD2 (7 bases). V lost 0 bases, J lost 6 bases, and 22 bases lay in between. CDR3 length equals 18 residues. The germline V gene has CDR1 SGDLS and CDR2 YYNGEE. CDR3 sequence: CASSVDLIGGAGVNEQFF. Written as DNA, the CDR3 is TGTGCCAGCAGCGTAGATCTAATTGGGGGCGCGGGGGTCAATGAGCAGTTCTTC.

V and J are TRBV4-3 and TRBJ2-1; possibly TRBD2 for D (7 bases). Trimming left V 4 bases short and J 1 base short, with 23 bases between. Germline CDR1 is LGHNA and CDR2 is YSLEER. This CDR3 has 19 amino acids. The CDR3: CASSPRTGGSLNSYNEQFF. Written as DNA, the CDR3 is TGCGCCAGCAGCCCCCGGACGGGGGGCTCTCTCAATTCCTACAATGAGCAGTTCTTC.

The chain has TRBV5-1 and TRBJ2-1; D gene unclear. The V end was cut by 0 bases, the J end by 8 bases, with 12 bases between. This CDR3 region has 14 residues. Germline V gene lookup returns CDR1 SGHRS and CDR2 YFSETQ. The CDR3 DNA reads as TGCGCCAGCAGCTTGGGAGGAACCCTCGATGAGCAGTTCTTC. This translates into CASSLGGTLDEQFF.

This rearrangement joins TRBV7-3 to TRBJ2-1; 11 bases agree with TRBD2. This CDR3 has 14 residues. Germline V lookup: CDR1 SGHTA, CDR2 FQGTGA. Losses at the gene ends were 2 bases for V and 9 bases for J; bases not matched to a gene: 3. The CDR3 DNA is TGTGCCAGCAGCTTAGCTAGCGGGAGGACTGAGCAGTTCTTC. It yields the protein CASSLASGRTEQFF.

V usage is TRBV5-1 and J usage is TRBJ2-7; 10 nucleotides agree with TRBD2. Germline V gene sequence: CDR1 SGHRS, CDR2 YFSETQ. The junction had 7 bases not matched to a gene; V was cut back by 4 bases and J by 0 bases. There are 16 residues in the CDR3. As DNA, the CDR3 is TGCGCCAGCAGCCGCCGACTAGCGGGCCGCTCCTACGAGCAGTACTTC. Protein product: CASSRRLAGRSYEQYF.

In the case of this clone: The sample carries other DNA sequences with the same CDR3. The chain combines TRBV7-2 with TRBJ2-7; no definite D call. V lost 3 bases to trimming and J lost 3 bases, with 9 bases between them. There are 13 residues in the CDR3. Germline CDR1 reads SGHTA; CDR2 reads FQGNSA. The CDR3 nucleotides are TGTGCCAGCAGCTTGGGAAGGCTCTACGAGCAGTACTTC. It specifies CASSLGRLYEQYF.